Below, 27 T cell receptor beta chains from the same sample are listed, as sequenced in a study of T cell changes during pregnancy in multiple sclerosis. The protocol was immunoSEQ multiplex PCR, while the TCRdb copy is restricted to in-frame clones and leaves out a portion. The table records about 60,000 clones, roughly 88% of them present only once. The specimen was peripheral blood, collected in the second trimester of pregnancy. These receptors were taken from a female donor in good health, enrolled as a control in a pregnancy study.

The DNA of the CDR3 is TGTGCCAGCAGTCTCCGGACAGCCGATAATGAAAAACTGTTTTTT. Protein: CASSLRTADNEKLFF. The chain has TRBV27 and TRBJ1-4, with D perhaps TRBD1 (6 bases). This CDR3 is 15 amino acids long. Trimming removed 5 bases at V and 4 bases at J, with 14 bases between. The germline CDR1 and CDR2 sequences are MNHEY and SMNVEV (reference sequence).

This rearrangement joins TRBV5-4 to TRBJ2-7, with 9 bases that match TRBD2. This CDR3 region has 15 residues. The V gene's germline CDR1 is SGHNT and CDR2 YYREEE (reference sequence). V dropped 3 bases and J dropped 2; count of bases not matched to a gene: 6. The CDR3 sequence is CASSSGASGTYEQYF. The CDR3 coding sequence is TGTGCCAGCAGCTCGGGGGCTAGCGGGACCTACGAGCAGTACTTC.

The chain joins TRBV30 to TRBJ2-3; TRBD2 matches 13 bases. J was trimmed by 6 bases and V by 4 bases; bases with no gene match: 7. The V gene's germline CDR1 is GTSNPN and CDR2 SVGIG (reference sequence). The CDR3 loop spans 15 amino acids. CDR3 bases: TGTGCCTGGATGATACTAGCGGGGGGGCGGGATACGCAGTATTTT. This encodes CAWMILAGGRDTQYF.

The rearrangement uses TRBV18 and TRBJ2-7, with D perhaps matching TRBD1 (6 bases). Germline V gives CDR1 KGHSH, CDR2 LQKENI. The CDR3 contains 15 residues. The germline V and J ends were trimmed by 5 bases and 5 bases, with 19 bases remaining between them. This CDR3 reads CASSSYRDKADEQYF. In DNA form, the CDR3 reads TGTGCCAGCTCATCCTACCGGGACAAGGCCGACGAGCAGTACTTC.

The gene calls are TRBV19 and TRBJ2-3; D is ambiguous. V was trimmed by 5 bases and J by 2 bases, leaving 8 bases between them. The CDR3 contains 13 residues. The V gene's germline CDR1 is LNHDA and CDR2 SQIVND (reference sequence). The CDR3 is CASSRAITDTQYF. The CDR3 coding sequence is TGTGCCAGTAGTCGAGCGATCACAGATACGCAGTATTTT.

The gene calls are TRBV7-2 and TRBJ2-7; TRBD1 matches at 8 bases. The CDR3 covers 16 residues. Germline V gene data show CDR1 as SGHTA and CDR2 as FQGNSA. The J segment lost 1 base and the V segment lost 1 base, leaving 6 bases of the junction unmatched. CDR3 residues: CASSLGRTGSSYEQYF. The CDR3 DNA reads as TGTGCCAGCAGCTTAGGGAGGACAGGGTCTTCCTACGAGCAGTACTTC.

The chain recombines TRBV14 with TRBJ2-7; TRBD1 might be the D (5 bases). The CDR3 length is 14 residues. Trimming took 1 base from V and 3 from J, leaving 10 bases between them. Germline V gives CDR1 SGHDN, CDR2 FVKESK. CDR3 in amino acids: CASSQGTLGYEQYF. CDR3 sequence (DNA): TGTGCCAGCAGCCAAGGGACACTGGGCTACGAGCAGTACTTC.

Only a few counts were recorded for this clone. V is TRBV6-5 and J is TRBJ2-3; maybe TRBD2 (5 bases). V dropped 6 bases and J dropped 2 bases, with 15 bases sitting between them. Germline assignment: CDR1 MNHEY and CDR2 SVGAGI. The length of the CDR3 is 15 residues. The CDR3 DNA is TGTGCCAGCAGCCGCACGGAGGCCCCCACAGATACGCAGTATTTT. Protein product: CASSRTEAPTDTQYF.

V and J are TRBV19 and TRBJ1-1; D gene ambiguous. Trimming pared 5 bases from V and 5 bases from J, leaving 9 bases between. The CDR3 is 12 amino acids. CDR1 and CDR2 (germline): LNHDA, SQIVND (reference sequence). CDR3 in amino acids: CASSLGRTEAFF. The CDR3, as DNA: TGTGCCAGTAGTCTAGGGAGGACTGAAGCTTTCTTT. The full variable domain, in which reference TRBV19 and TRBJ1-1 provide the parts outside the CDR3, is DGGITQSPKYLFRKEGQNVTLSCEQNLNHDAMYWYRQDPGQGLRLIYYSQIVNDFQKGDIAEGYSVSREKKESFPLTVTSAQKNPTAFYLCASSLGRTEAFFGQGTRLTVV.

CDR3 sequence (DNA): TGTGCCAGCAGTTTATCGAGGGCTAGCGGGACCGGGGAGCTGTTTTTT. Amino acids: CASSLSRASGTGELFF. The chain uses TRBV27 and TRBJ2-2; 8 bases are shared with TRBD2. Germline CDR1 and CDR2: MNHEY and SMNVEV (reference sequence). The CDR3 extends over 16 amino acids. V lost 0 bases to trimming and J lost 5 bases; unmatched junction nucleotides: 5.

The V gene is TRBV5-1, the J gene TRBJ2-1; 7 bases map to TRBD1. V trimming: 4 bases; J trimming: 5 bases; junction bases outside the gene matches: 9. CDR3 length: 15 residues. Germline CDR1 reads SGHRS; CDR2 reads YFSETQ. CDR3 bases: TGCGCCAGCAGCGTGACAGGGAAAGCTAACAATGAGCAGTTCTTC. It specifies CASSVTGKANNEQFF.

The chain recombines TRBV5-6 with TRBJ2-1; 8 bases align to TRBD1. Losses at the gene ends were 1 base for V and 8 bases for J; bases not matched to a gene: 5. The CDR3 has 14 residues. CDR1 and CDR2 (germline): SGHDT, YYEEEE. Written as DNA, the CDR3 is TGTGCCAGCAGCTTGCCGGACAGGGAGGATGAGCAGTTCTTC. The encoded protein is CASSLPDREDEQFF.

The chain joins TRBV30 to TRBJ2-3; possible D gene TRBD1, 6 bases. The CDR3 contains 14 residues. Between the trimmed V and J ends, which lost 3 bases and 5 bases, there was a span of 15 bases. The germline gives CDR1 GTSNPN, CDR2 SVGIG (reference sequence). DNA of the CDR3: TGTGCCTGGAGCGCGCTGGGGGCGGGAGATACGCAGTATTTT. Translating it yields CAWSALGAGDTQYF.

The CDR3 loop is CASSEGLFAPSGYTF. In DNA form, the CDR3 reads TGTGCCAGCAGTGAGGGACTTTTTGCACCGAGTGGCTACACCTTC. The chain joins TRBV6-4 to TRBJ1-2; maybe TRBD1 (5 bases). Germline CDR1 is MRHNA and CDR2 is SNTAGT. V lost 3 bases, J lost 7 bases, and 18 bases lay in between. The CDR3 spans 15 residues.

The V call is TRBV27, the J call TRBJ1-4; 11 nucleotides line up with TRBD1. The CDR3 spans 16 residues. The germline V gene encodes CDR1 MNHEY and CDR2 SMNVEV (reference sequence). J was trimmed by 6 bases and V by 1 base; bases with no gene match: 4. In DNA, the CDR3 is TGTGCCAGCAGTTTATATCCGGGACAGGGGGATGAAAAACTGTTTTTT. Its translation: CASSLYPGQGDEKLFF.

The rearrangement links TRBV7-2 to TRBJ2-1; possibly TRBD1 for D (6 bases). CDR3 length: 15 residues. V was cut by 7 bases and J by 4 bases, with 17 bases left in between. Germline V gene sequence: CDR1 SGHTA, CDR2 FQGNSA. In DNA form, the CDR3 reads TGTGCCAGCAACGTAGGGCAGGGGTATTACAATGAGCAGTTCTTC. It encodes CASNVGQGYYNEQFF.

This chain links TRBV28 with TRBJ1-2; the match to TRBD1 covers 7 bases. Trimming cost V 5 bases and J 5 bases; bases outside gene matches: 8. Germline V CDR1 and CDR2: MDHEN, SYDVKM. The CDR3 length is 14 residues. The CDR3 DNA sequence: TGTGCCAGCAGTGGGGTACAGGGGTGGTATGGCTACACCTTC. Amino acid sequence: CASSGVQGWYGYTF.

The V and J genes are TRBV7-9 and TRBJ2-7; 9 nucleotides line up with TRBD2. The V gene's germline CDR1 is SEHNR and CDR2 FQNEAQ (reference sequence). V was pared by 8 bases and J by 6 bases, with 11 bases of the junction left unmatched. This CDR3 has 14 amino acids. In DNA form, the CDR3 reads TGTGCCAGCTACGATACTAGCGGGTCTCTCGAGCAGTACTTC. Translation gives CASYDTSGSLEQYF.

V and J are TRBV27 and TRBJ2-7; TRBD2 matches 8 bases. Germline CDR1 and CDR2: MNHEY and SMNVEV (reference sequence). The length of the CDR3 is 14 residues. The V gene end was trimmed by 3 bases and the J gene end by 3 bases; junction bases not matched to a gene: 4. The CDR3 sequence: CASSFASGFYEQYF. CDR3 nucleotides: TGTGCCAGCAGTTTTGCTAGCGGGTTCTACGAGCAGTACTTC.

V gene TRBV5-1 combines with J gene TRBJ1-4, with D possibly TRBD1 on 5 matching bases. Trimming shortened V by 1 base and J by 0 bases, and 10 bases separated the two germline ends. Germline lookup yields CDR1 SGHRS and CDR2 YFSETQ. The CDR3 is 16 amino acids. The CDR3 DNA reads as TGCGCCAGCAGCTTGACATGGGGCGCAACTAATGAAAAACTGTTTTTT. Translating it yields CASSLTWGATNEKLFF.

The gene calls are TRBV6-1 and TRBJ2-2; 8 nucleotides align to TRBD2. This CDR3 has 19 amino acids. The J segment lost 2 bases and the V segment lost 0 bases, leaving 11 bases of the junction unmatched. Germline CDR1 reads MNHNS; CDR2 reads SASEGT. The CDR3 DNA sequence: TGTGCCAGCAGTGAAGCGTTTTCATCAGCGGGGGCCAACACCGGGGAGCTGTTTTTT. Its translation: CASSEAFSSAGANTGELFF.

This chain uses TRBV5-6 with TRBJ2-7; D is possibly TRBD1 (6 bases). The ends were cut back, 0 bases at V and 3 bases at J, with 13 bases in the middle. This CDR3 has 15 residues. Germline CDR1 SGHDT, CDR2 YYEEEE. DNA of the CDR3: TGTGCCAGCAGCTTGGGAGGGGGATTCGGCTACGAGCAGTACTTC. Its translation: CASSLGGGFGYEQYF.

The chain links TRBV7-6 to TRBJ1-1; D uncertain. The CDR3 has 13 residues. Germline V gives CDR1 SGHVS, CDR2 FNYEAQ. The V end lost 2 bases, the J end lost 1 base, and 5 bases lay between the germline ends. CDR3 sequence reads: CASSLTENTEAFF. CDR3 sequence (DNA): TGTGCCAGCAGCTTAACAGAGAACACTGAAGCTTTCTTT.

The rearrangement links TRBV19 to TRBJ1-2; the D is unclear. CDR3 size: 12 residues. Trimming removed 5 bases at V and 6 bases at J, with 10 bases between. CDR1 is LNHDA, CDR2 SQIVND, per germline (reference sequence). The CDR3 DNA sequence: TGTGCCAGTAGTGCGGAGAAGGATGGCTACACCTTC. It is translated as CASSAEKDGYTF.

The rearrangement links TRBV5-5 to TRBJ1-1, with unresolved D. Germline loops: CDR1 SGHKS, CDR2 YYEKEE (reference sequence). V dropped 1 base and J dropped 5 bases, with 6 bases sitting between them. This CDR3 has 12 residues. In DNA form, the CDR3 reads TGTGCCAGCAGCTTGACCGGGACTGAAGCTTTCTTT. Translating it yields CASSLTGTEAFF.

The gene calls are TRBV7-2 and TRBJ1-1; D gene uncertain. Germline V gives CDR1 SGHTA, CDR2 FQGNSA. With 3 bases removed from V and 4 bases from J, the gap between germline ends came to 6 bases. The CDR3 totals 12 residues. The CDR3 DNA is TGTGCCAGCAGCTTCTCGGGCACTGAAGCTTTCTTT. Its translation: CASSFSGTEAFF.

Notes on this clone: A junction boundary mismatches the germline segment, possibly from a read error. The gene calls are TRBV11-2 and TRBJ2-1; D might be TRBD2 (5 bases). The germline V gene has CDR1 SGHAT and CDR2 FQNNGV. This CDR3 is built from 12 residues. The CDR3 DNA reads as TGTGCCAGCAGCTCTCTGGCGGGCGCATGGGTCTTC. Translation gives CASSSLAGAWVF.